The 32 T cell receptor beta chains below all came from one sample that was sequenced in a study of glioma-infiltrating T cells. TCR alpha and beta CDR3 regions were amplified from RNA using iRepertoire nested multiplex PCR. TCRdb reprocessed the multiplex PCR reads via MiXCR and lists one record per CDR3 protein. The data show 16,000 or so distinct CDR3 sequences, with more than 45% seen just once and approximately 38% held by the top ten. The sequenced sample consisted of glioma tissue, nonneoplastic brain tissue, or PBMCs (not recorded which). These TCRs come from a human donor with low-grade glioma or glioblastoma, undergoing nonglioma brain surgery, or in good health (not recorded which).

Written as DNA, the CDR3 is TGTGCCAGCAGACCGACTAGCGGGAGACCGGACAATGAGCAGTTCTTC. Translated: CASRPTSGRPDNEQFF. The V call is TRBV6-2 or TRBV6-3, the J call TRBJ2-1; 12 bases fit TRBD2. CDR1 and CDR2 from the germline V gene are MNHEY and SVGEGT. The CDR3 runs to 16 residues. V lost 6 bases and J lost 5; bases outside the gene matches: 8.

Worth noting for this clonotype: The junction shows a germline mismatch at one end, possibly a read error. J is TRBJ2-5 and V is TRBV7-2; D possibly corresponds to TRBD2 (5 bases). Per germline, CDR1 SGHTA and CDR2 FQGNSA. The CDR3 sequence is 12 residues long. CDR3: CASRLDEDYKYF. In DNA form, the CDR3 reads TGTGCCAGCAGATTAGACGAAGACTATAAGTACTTC.

The chain combines TRBV20-1 with TRBJ1-5; unclear D gene. V lost 0 bases, J lost 5 bases, and 14 bases lay in between. CDR3 length: 15 amino acids. Per the germline V gene, CDR1 is DFQATT and CDR2 is SNEGSKA (reference sequence). In nucleotides, the CDR3 is TGCAGTGCTAGAGAGACCGCGACATTATATCAGCCCCAGCATTTT. The encoded protein is CSARETATLYQPQHF.

This chain connects TRBV19 to TRBJ1-2; TRBD1 might be the D (5 bases). CDR1 is LNHDA, CDR2 SQIVND, per germline (reference sequence). The CDR3 runs to 14 residues. V shed 4 bases and J shed 8 bases, with 17 bases lying between them. The CDR3 is CASSNNLRAEGYTF. The CDR3 coding sequence is TGTGCCAGTAGTAACAACCTCAGGGCAGAAGGCTACACCTTC. Using reference TRBV19 and TRBJ1-2 for the parts outside the CDR3, the full variable domain is DGGITQSPKYLFRKEGQNVTLSCEQNLNHDAMYWYRQDPGQGLRLIYYSQIVNDFQKGDIAEGYSVSREKKESFPLTVTSAQKNPTAFYLCASSNNLRAEGYTFGSGTRLTVV.

The chain uses TRBV29-1 and TRBJ1-1; D is unclear. The V end lost 5 bases, the J end lost 0 bases, and 7 bases lay between the germline ends. The CDR3 consists of 12 residues. CDR1 and CDR2 (germline): SQVTM, ANQGSEA. The CDR3 spells CSVFTMNTEAFF. The CDR3 nucleotides read TGCAGCGTTTTCACCATGAACACTGAAGCTTTCTTT. The variable domain in full, completed from reference TRBV29-1 and TRBJ1-1, reads SAVISQKPSRDICQRGTSLTIQCQVDSQVTMMFWYRQQPGQSLTLIATANQGSEATYESGFVIDKFPISRPNLTFSTLTVSNMSPEDSSIYLCSVFTMNTEAFFGQGTRLTVV.

Points on this clonotype: The junction does not match germline at one end; this may be a read error. V gene TRBV4-1 combines with J gene TRBJ2-7, with a tentative D call TRBD1 (7 bases). Germline V lookup: CDR1 MGHRA, CDR2 YSYEKL. The CDR3 sequence is 16 residues long. The CDR3, as DNA: TGCGCCAGCATCCAACATAGTCCAGGGGGGTCCTACGAGCAGTACTTC. Residues: CASIQHSPGGSYEQYF.

The CDR3 DNA is TGTGCCAGCAGTCCCGCTCCGGGAACCTACGAGCAGTACTTC. Its protein product is CASSPAPGTYEQYF. The chain uses TRBV6-1 and TRBJ2-7, with a weak D call TRBD2 (5 bases). The germline gives CDR1 MNHNS, CDR2 SASEGT. The CDR3 runs to 14 residues. Trimming removed 5 bases from V and 2 bases from J, with 13 bases in between.

V and J are TRBV6-1 and TRBJ2-7; 9 nucleotides line up with TRBD2. The J segment lost 5 bases and the V segment lost 6 bases, leaving 17 bases of the junction unmatched. This CDR3 spans 17 amino acids. Per the germline V gene, CDR1 is MNHNS and CDR2 is SASEGT. The CDR3 DNA is TGTGCCAGCAGCTCTACTCCCGGGACTAGCATTTCCCACGAGCAGTACTTC. The encoded protein is CASSSTPGTSISHEQYF.

V and J are TRBV6-2 or TRBV6-3 and TRBJ2-1; unclear D gene. Trimming cost V 5 bases and J 3 bases, with 8 bases left between them. CDR3 size: 13 residues. The V gene's germline CDR1 is MNHEY and CDR2 SVGEGT. The CDR3 here is CASSPFLYNEQFF. In nucleotides, the CDR3 is TGTGCCAGCAGTCCCTTTCTCTACAATGAGCAGTTCTTC.

The chain joins TRBV6-2 or TRBV6-3 to TRBJ2-1, with D perhaps being TRBD1 or TRBD2 (6 bases each). V was cut by 4 bases and J by 7 bases, with 20 bases left in between. The CDR3 covers 16 residues. Germline V CDR1 and CDR2: MNHEY, SVGEGT. The CDR3 DNA reads as TGTGCCAGCAGTTGGGGGGCCACCACCCTGAGGAATGAGCAGTTCTTC. Translated: CASSWGATTLRNEQFF.

In its sample, this clonotype was seen many times. The chain uses TRBV2 and TRBJ1-5; tentative D call: TRBD1 (5 bases). The CDR3 runs 13 residues. Germline values: CDR1 SNHLY, CDR2 FYNNEI. With 8 bases removed from V and 5 bases from J, the gap between germline ends came to 13 bases. The CDR3 nucleotides read TGTGCCAGCGGGTGGGGCGCGGATCAGCCCCAGCATTTT. Amino acids: CASGWGADQPQHF.

This clonotype was detected a few times. The chain combines TRBV4-3 with TRBJ2-1; 11 bases are shared with TRBD2. Germline assignment: CDR1 LGHNA and CDR2 YSLEER. Losses at the gene ends were 1 base for V and 5 bases for J; bases not matched to a gene: 10. The CDR3 is 18 amino acids. The chain's CDR3 is CASSQGTSGRIGNNEQFF. In DNA form, the CDR3 reads TGCGCCAGCAGCCAAGGAACTAGCGGGAGAATTGGGAACAATGAGCAGTTCTTC.

The chain couples TRBV6-1 to TRBJ2-3, with 11 bases identical to TRBD2. V lost 10 bases to trimming and J lost 4 bases; unmatched junction nucleotides: 10. CDR3 size: 15 residues. Germline V gene sequence: CDR1 MNHNS, CDR2 SASEGT. The CDR3 bases are TGTGCCACCTTCCCCCTAGCGGGAGGTCCAGATACGCAGTATTTT. Translated, it gives CATFPLAGGPDTQYF.

In nucleotides, the CDR3 is TGTGCCAGCAAGAGGGGATCCCTTTACGAGCAGTACTTC. Translating gives CASKRGSLYEQYF. V gene TRBV6-2 or TRBV6-3 combines with J gene TRBJ2-7; D possibly uses TRBD1 or TRBD2 (5 bases each). Germline assignment: CDR1 MNHEY and CDR2 SVGEGT. Deletions cut 7 bases from V and 4 bases from J, with 14 bases between. This CDR3 comprises 13 residues.

V gene TRBV7-2 combines with J gene TRBJ2-3; unclear D gene. The germline V gene has CDR1 SGHTA and CDR2 FQGNSA. The CDR3 is 12 amino acids. Deletions cut 7 bases from V and 9 bases from J, with 14 bases between. The DNA of the CDR3 is TGTGCCAGCACCCTAGTCCCCGCGACGCAGTATTTT. Translation gives CASTLVPATQYF.

The V and J genes are TRBV27 and TRBJ1-2; a weak D match, TRBD1 (6 bases). Germline CDR1 is MNHEY and CDR2 is SMNVEV (reference sequence). CDR3 length: 14 amino acids. The ends were cut back, 4 bases at V and 2 bases at J, with 11 bases in the middle. The CDR3, as DNA: TGTGCCAGCAGTTCCAGGGGTTCGAACTATGGCTACACCTTC. Encoded protein: CASSSRGSNYGYTF.

This clonotype was found many times. The chain couples TRBV2 to TRBJ2-2, with TRBD2 matching 8 bases. Per germline, CDR1 SNHLY and CDR2 FYNNEI. This CDR3 contains 15 residues. With V trimmed by 2 bases and J by 6 bases, 5 bases remained unmatched. CDR3 bases: TGTGCCAGCAGTGAAAGCGGGAGAGCGGCCGGGGAGCTGTTTTTT. Residues: CASSESGRAAGELFF.

The chain recombines TRBV27 with TRBJ2-1; a weak D match, TRBD1 (5 bases). The V gene lost 8 bases and the J gene lost 8 bases, with 16 bases spanning the gap. Germline V gene lookup returns CDR1 MNHEY and CDR2 SMNVEV (reference sequence). The CDR3 has 13 residues. The CDR3 region has the DNA TGTGCCAGCGGACAAATCGGATACGATGAGCAGTTCTTC. Its protein product is CASGQIGYDEQFF.

The J gene is TRBJ2-7, the V gene TRBV28; 8 nucleotides match TRBD1. From germline, CDR1 is MDHEN and CDR2 SYDVKM. CDR3 length equals 15 residues. The junction had 6 bases not matched to a gene; V was cut back by 5 bases and J by 0 bases. The chain's CDR3 is CASSLTGASSYEQYF. Written as DNA, the CDR3 is TGTGCCAGCAGTCTGACAGGGGCAAGCTCCTACGAGCAGTACTTC.

This chain links TRBV6-5 with TRBJ1-1, with D possibly being TRBD1 (6 bases). The CDR3 has 15 residues. Trimming left V 5 bases short and J 1 base short, with 14 bases between. Germline CDR1 reads MNHEY; CDR2 reads SVGAGI. For the CDR3, the DNA is TGTGCCAGCAGTGATCGGCAGGGGAAGAACACTGAAGCTTTCTTT. It translates to CASSDRQGKNTEAFF.

This rearrangement joins TRBV6-2 or TRBV6-3 to TRBJ2-7; no clear D gene. This CDR3 region has 10 residues. Germline V lookup: CDR1 MNHEY, CDR2 SVGEGT. V was clipped by 8 bases and J by 7 bases, with 9 bases between them. The chain's CDR3 is CASASWEQYF. In DNA, the CDR3 is TGTGCCAGCGCGAGTTGGGAGCAGTACTTC.

By share, this clonotype counts as medium-sized. This sequence joins TRBV6-6 and TRBJ2-1; D is tentatively TRBD1 or TRBD2 (5 bases each). The germline V and J ends were trimmed by 0 bases and 0 bases, with 21 bases remaining between them. The CDR3 runs 20 residues. Germline V gene sequence: CDR1 MNHNY, CDR2 SVGAGI (reference sequence). The CDR3 region is CASSYSRARTGTHSYNEQFF. The CDR3 nucleotides read TGTGCCAGCAGTTACTCCCGAGCCCGTACCGGGACCCACTCCTACAATGAGCAGTTCTTC.

The genes are TRBV20-1 and TRBJ2-6; 7 nucleotides agree with TRBD1. The junction had 8 bases not matched to a gene; V was cut back by 2 bases and J by 10 bases. The CDR3 totals 14 residues. Germline loops: CDR1 DFQATT, CDR2 SNEGSKA (reference sequence). Written as DNA, the CDR3 is TGCAGTGCTAGATCCACAGGGGCGGCGAACGTCCTGACTTTC. Its protein product is CSARSTGAANVLTF.

About this clonotype itself: An end of the junction does not agree with germline; a read error may underlie this. Here the CDR3 reads CASSLQEGRVLSF. CDR3 coding DNA: TGTGCCAGCAGCTTACAAGAGGGCAGGGTACTATCGTTT. V and J are TRBV7-3 and TRBJ1-4; D perhaps matches TRBD1 (5 bases). This CDR3 has 13 amino acids. Germline values: CDR1 SGHTA, CDR2 FQGTGA.

The chain links TRBV6-8 to TRBJ1-2; D unresolved. This CDR3 is built from 14 residues. With 7 bases removed from V and 7 bases from J, the gap between germline ends came to 19 bases. Germline V lookup: CDR1 MNHGY, CDR2 SAAAGT. This chain's CDR3 is CASIIDGTSAGYTF. Written as DNA, the CDR3 is TGTGCCAGCATCATAGACGGCACATCTGCTGGCTACACCTTC.

V gene TRBV20-1 combines with J gene TRBJ1-2, with D possibly being TRBD1 (5 bases). This CDR3 contains 11 residues. Germline lookup yields CDR1 DFQATT and CDR2 SNEGSKA (reference sequence). The germline V and J ends were trimmed by 6 bases and 6 bases, with 11 bases remaining between them. The CDR3: CSAWGGDGYTF. As DNA, the CDR3 is TGCAGTGCGTGGGGAGGGGATGGCTACACCTTC.

The V gene is TRBV27, the J gene TRBJ2-5; D is perhaps TRBD2 (7 bases). The CDR3 totals 15 residues. V was clipped by 3 bases and J by 1 base, with 12 bases between them. The germline V gene has CDR1 MNHEY and CDR2 SMNVEV (reference sequence). CDR3 amino acids: CASSFEGGAQETQYF. The CDR3 bases are TGTGCCAGCAGTTTCGAGGGGGGGGCCCAAGAGACCCAGTACTTC.

V is TRBV6-1 and J is TRBJ1-5; D is uncertain. The CDR3 is 12 amino acids. V shed 4 bases and J shed 7 bases, with 8 bases lying between them. CDR1 and CDR2 from the germline V gene are MNHNS and SASEGT. For the CDR3, the DNA is TGTGCCAGCAGTGTGATGGAGCAGCCCCAGCATTTT. It translates to CASSVMEQPQHF.

The chain recombines TRBV6-1 with TRBJ1-5, with D hard to call. Trimming removed 4 bases at V and 4 bases at J, with 5 bases between. The CDR3 has 12 amino acids. Per germline, CDR1 MNHNS and CDR2 SASEGT. The CDR3: CASSGGNQPQHF. DNA of the CDR3: TGTGCCAGCAGTGGGGGAAATCAGCCCCAGCATTTT.

This chain links TRBV6-5 with TRBJ1-5; 8 bases align to TRBD1. After removal of 6 bases from V and 2 bases from J, the junction contained 6 bases not matched to a gene. Germline CDR1 is MNHEY and CDR2 is SVGAGI. The CDR3 consists of 15 residues. The DNA for the CDR3 is TGTGCCAGCAGCTCCGCAGGGGGCGGCAATCAGCCCCAGCATTTT. Encoded protein: CASSSAGGGNQPQHF.

This clonotype was recorded once. Mismatch with germline at one junction end may stem from a read error. The chain uses TRBV2 and TRBJ2-1; tentative D call: TRBD1 (5 bases). Germline assignment: CDR1 SNHLY and CDR2 FYNNEI. The CDR3 extends over 12 amino acids. The CDR3 nucleotides read TGTGCCAGCAGAGTCTCGGCTGCCCGACAGTTATTC. Protein sequence: CASRVSAARQLF.

The chain couples TRBV20-1 to TRBJ1-5, with 7 bases matching TRBD1. CDR1 is DFQATT, CDR2 SNEGSKA, per germline (reference sequence). The CDR3 is made up of 15 amino acids. The V gene end was trimmed by 6 bases and the J gene end by 12 bases; junction bases not matched to a gene: 20. The CDR3 region is CSANSGTEKHEHQHF. CDR3 DNA sequence: TGCAGTGCAAACTCCGGGACAGAAAAACATGAGCACCAGCATTTT.